This T cell receptor beta chain came from a study of blood T cell repertoires in COVID-19 (dated by TCRdb to 2020 to 2022). With respect to the entire study: The collaborator samples originated in the United States, Italy and Spain and spanned the acute and convalescent phases of COVID-19. The material from the prospective study consisted of cDNA or gDNA derived from T cells, B-cell-depleted T cells, or PBMCs. Deeply sampled blood TCRbeta repertoires from subjects exposed to, actively infected with, or recovered from COVID-19 were included in the dataset. The repertoires were released in a freely available public database meant as a resource for research on the immune response to SARS-CoV-2. Samples came from the ongoing ImmuneRACE study (first 160 participants) plus 1,254 subjects from 6 global collaborators. The sample metadata nearly always contained a de-identified subject ID, COVID-19 status, age in years and sex. Where available, HLA class I and class II types were obtained from metadata supplied by the sample provider rather than from assay-based typing. On the study overall, not on this receptor specifically: Clinical and demographic metadata were provided uncurated, with the amount varying by source and participant.

Each collaborating institution followed its own protocols to collect whole blood in K2EDTA tubes. For TCRbeta analysis, collaborator samples were shipped as frozen whole blood, as isolated PBMCs, or as DNA extracted from either sample type. The CDR3 spans 11 residues, from the cysteine through the phenylalanine. The retained sequence is limited to the CDR3, 33 bases, with the frame set at the first base. At the junction V is shortened by 0 bases and J by 10 bases, with 6 bases in between. From the germline V gene (reference sequence), CDR1 is LNHDA and CDR2 is SQIVND. Of note for this clone: Its antigen is not yet known. No quality values exist for individual bases; no much larger clone is one base distant.

TCRbeta CDR3 regions were amplified from genomic DNA using the immunoSEQ Assay, a bias-controlled multiplex PCR. As for how the authors treated the data: The number of nucleated cells in each sample was estimated from the amplification of reference gene primers within the assay. To quantify the absolute abundance of each unique TCRbeta CDR3 rearrangement, sequence reads were collapsed and filtered. For each sample, productive Simpson clonality was calculated as the square root of Simpson's diversity index over productive rearrangements. Drawn from immuneACCESS, this table holds only the in-frame rearrangements with V and J called that TCRdb kept. Clones are partly lost; checked studies trace under half to an unresolved V gene and leave the rest unexplained. Clone size and V and J calls were adopted from that table, with D and trimming inferred from the DNA. The sample table contains roughly 200,000 clones; only one count was recorded for around 84% of them. The top ten constitute roughly 20% of the sample.

The source of this sequence is a human donor in a cohort sampled during active COVID-19. The source material was peripheral blood. The sequence is built from TRBV19 and TRBJ1-1; the D gene is perhaps TRBD1, on 5 matching bases. The CDR3 reads as follows: CASSIEGGAFF. The bases are TGTGCCAGTAGTATAGAGGGGGGAGCTTTCTTT.